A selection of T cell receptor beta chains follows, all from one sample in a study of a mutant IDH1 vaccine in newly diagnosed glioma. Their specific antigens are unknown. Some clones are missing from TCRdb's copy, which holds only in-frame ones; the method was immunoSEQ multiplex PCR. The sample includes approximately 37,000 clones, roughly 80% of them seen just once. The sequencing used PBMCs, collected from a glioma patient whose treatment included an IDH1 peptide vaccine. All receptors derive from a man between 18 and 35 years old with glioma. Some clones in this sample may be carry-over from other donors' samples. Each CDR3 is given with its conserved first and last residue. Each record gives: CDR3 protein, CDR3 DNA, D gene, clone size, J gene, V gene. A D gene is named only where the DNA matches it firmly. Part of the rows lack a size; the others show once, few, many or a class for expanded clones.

CDR3aa: CSARTGTGMSSPLHF
CDR3nt: TGCAGCGCCCGAACGGGGACAGGGATGAGTTCACCCCTCCACTTT
d_gene: TRBD1
abundance: .
j_gene: TRBJ1-6
v_gene: TRBV29-1

CDR3aa: CASSLGVTQDF
CDR3nt: TGCGCCAGCAGCTTGGGTGTGACCCAGGATTTT
d_gene: .
abundance: .
j_gene: TRBJ2-3
v_gene: TRBV5-1

CDR3aa: CASTVPGRTYEQYF
CDR3nt: TGTGCCAGCACCGTTCCCGGACGGACCTACGAGCAGTACTTC
d_gene: .
abundance: .
j_gene: TRBJ2-7
v_gene: TRBV28

CDR3aa: CSVGRRVDTEAFF
CDR3nt: TGCAGCGTTGGTAGGAGGGTCGACACTGAAGCTTTCTTT
d_gene: .
abundance: .
j_gene: TRBJ1-1
v_gene: TRBV29-1

CDR3aa: CASSFDRVSGPQHF
CDR3nt: TGTGCCAGCAGTTTCGACAGGGTGAGTGGGCCCCAGCATTTT
d_gene: TRBD1
abundance: .
j_gene: TRBJ1-5
v_gene: TRBV27

CDR3aa: CARVGVPGTEAFF
CDR3nt: TGTGCCAGGGTGGGCGTCCCGGGAACTGAAGCTTTCTTT
d_gene: .
abundance: once
j_gene: TRBJ1-1
v_gene: TRBV2

CDR3aa: CASRIPGQGKGSYEQYF
CDR3nt: TGTGCCAGCAGGATACCGGGACAGGGTAAAGGGTCCTACGAGCAGTACTTC
d_gene: TRBD1
abundance: .
j_gene: TRBJ2-7
v_gene: TRBV2

CDR3aa: CASSQAGLAGETQYF
CDR3nt: TGTGCCAGCTCGCAAGCTGGGCTAGCGGGAGAGACCCAGTACTTC
d_gene: TRBD2
abundance: .
j_gene: TRBJ2-5
v_gene: TRBV18

CDR3aa: CASSLAGQFEKLFF
CDR3nt: TGCGCCAGCAGCTTGGCCGGGCAGTTCGAAAAACTGTTTTTT
d_gene: .
abundance: .
j_gene: TRBJ1-4
v_gene: TRBV5-1

CDR3aa: CSEPQNIQYF
CDR3nt: TGCAGCGAACCTCAAAACATTCAGTACTTC
d_gene: .
abundance: .
j_gene: TRBJ2-4
v_gene: TRBV29-1

CDR3aa: CASSPGLNTEAFF
CDR3nt: TGTGCCAGCAGCCCAGGGCTGAACACTGAAGCTTTCTTT
d_gene: .
abundance: few
j_gene: TRBJ1-1
v_gene: TRBV7-2

CDR3aa: CASSIRQTAFF
CDR3nt: TGTGCCAGTAGTATACGGCAAACAGCTTTCTTT
d_gene: .
abundance: few
j_gene: TRBJ1-1
v_gene: TRBV19

CDR3aa: CSVEAQSYEQYF
CDR3nt: TGCAGCGTTGAAGCACAGTCCTACGAGCAGTACTTC
d_gene: .
abundance: .
j_gene: TRBJ2-7
v_gene: TRBV29-1

CDR3aa: CASSLLRHSNQPQHF
CDR3nt: TGTGCCAGCAGCTTGTTACGGCATAGCAATCAGCCCCAGCATTTT
d_gene: .
abundance: .
j_gene: TRBJ1-5
v_gene: TRBV5-6

CDR3aa: CASSDAPVGSGRPYNEQFF
CDR3nt: TGTGCCAGCAGTGATGCCCCGGTAGGTAGCGGGAGACCCTACAATGAGCAGTTCTTC
d_gene: TRBD2
abundance: .
j_gene: TRBJ2-1
v_gene: TRBV6-1

CDR3aa: CAISESGLAGVYEQYF
CDR3nt: TGTGCCATCAGTGAGTCGGGACTAGCGGGGGTCTACGAGCAGTACTTC
d_gene: TRBD2
abundance: .
j_gene: TRBJ2-7
v_gene: TRBV10-3

CDR3aa: CAWSPGPIDATNEKLFF
CDR3nt: TGTGCCTGGAGTCCCGGACCCATTGATGCAACTAATGAAAAACTGTTTTTT
d_gene: .
abundance: .
j_gene: TRBJ1-4
v_gene: TRBV30

CDR3aa: CASSNRGVSGYTF
CDR3nt: TGTGCCAGCAGCAACCGGGGGGTTAGTGGCTACACCTTC
d_gene: .
abundance: .
j_gene: TRBJ1-2
v_gene: TRBV7-9

CDR3aa: CASSRWDSSYGYTF
CDR3nt: TGTGCCAGCAGTCGATGGGACAGTTCCTATGGCTACACCTTC
d_gene: TRBD1
abundance: .
j_gene: TRBJ1-2
v_gene: TRBV6-5

CDR3aa: CASSLGDGGSDYGYTF
CDR3nt: TGTGCCAGCAGCTTAGGGGACGGGGGGTCTGACTATGGCTACACCTTC
d_gene: .
abundance: .
j_gene: TRBJ1-2
v_gene: TRBV13

CDR3aa: CASSSRTGNTEAFF
CDR3nt: TGTGCCAGCAGTTCCCGGACGGGGAACACTGAAGCTTTCTTT
d_gene: .
abundance: .
j_gene: TRBJ1-1
v_gene: TRBV6-6

CDR3aa: CASSHGQGKQPQHF
CDR3nt: TGCGCCAGCAGCCACGGACAGGGGAAACAGCCCCAGCATTTT
d_gene: TRBD1
abundance: .
j_gene: TRBJ1-5
v_gene: TRBV4-3

CDR3aa: CASSLLTGRSNTEAFF
CDR3nt: TGTGCCAGCAGCTTATTAACAGGGAGAAGTAACACTGAAGCTTTCTTT
d_gene: .
abundance: .
j_gene: TRBJ1-1
v_gene: TRBV11-2

CDR3aa: CASSRRLAGGQVETQYF
CDR3nt: TGCGCCAGCAGCCGACGTCTAGCGGGGGGGCAAGTTGAGACCCAGTACTTC
d_gene: TRBD2
abundance: once
j_gene: TRBJ2-5
v_gene: TRBV5-1

CDR3aa: CSVAENTEAFF
CDR3nt: TGCAGCGTTGCGGAGAACACTGAAGCTTTCTTT
d_gene: .
abundance: few
j_gene: TRBJ1-1
v_gene: TRBV29-1

CDR3aa: CASSLDGVGAHEQYF
CDR3nt: TGTGCCAGCAGCTTAGACGGGGTGGGAGCCCACGAGCAGTACTTC
d_gene: .
abundance: .
j_gene: TRBJ2-7
v_gene: TRBV13

CDR3aa: CASSLGQYQETQYF
CDR3nt: TGCGCCAGCAGCTTGGGGCAGTACCAAGAGACCCAGTACTTC
d_gene: .
abundance: once
j_gene: TRBJ2-5
v_gene: TRBV5-1

CDR3aa: CAWSVGGVGYTF
CDR3nt: TGTGCCTGGAGTGTCGGTGGGGTTGGCTACACCTTC
d_gene: .
abundance: .
j_gene: TRBJ1-2
v_gene: TRBV30

CDR3aa: CASSQESRLNYGYTF
CDR3nt: TGCGCCAGCAGCCAAGAAAGTCGGCTCAACTATGGCTACACCTTC
d_gene: .
abundance: .
j_gene: TRBJ1-2
v_gene: TRBV4-1

CDR3aa: CASSFGERETQYF
CDR3nt: TGCGCCAGCAGCTTCGGGGAAAGAGAGACCCAGTACTTC
d_gene: .
abundance: once
j_gene: TRBJ2-5
v_gene: TRBV5-1

CDR3aa: CASSFNSDYEQYF
CDR3nt: TGTGCCAGCAGTTTTAACAGTGACTACGAGCAGTACTTC
d_gene: .
abundance: .
j_gene: TRBJ2-7
v_gene: TRBV28

CDR3aa: CASSRYHGAYEQFF
CDR3nt: TGCGCCAGCAGCCGGTACCATGGGGCGTATGAGCAGTTCTTC
d_gene: .
abundance: .
j_gene: TRBJ2-1
v_gene: TRBV4-1

CDR3aa: CASSPHTGGNEQYF
CDR3nt: TGTGCCAGCAGCCCGCACACAGGGGGGAACGAGCAGTACTTC
d_gene: TRBD1
abundance: once
j_gene: TRBJ2-7
v_gene: TRBV11-1

CDR3aa: CASSQQLAGGPDTQYF
CDR3nt: TGCGCCAGCAGCCAACAACTAGCGGGGGGGCCAGATACGCAGTATTTT
d_gene: TRBD2
abundance: .
j_gene: TRBJ2-3
v_gene: TRBV4-1

CDR3aa: CASSYLPARGTYGYTF
CDR3nt: TGTGCCAGCAGTTACCTCCCGGCCCGGGGGACCTATGGCTACACCTTC
d_gene: .
abundance: once
j_gene: TRBJ1-2
v_gene: TRBV6-5